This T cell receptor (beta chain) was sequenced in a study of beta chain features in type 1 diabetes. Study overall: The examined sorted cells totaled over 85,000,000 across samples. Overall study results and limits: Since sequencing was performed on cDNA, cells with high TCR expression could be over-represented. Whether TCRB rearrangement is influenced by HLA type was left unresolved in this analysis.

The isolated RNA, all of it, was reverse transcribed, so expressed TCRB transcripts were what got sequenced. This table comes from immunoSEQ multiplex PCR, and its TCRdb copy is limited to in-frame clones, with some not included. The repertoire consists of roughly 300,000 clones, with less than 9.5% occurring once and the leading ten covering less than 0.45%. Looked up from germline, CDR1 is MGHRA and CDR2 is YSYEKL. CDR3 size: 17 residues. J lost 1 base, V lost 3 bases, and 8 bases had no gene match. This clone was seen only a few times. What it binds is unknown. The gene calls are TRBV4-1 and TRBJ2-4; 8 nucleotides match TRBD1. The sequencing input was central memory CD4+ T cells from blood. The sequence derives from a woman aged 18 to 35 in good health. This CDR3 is CASSHLGQGEAKNIQYF. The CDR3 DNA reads TGCGCCAGCAGCCATCTCGGACAGGGCGAGGCCAAAAACATTCAGTACTTC.